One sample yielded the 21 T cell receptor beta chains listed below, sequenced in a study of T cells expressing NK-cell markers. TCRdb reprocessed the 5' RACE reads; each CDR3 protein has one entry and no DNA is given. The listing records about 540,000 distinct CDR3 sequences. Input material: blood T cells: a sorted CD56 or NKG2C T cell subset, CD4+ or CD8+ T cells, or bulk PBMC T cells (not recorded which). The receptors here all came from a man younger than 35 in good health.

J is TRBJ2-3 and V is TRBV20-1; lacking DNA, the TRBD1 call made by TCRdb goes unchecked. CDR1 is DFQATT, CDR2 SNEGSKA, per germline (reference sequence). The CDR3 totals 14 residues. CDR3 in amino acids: CSADPGPGSDTQYF.

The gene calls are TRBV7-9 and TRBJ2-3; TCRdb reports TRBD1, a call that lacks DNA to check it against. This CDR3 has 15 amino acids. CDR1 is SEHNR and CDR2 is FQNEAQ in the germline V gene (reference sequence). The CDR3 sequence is CASSSGQGRADTQYF.

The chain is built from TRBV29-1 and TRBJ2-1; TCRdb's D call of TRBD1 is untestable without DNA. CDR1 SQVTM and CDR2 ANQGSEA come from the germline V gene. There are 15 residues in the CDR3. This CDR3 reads CSAAPLQGAQDEQFF.

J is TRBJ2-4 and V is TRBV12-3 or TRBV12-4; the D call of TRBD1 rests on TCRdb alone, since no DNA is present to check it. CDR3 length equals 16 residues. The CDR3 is CASSSGGSGAKNIQYF.

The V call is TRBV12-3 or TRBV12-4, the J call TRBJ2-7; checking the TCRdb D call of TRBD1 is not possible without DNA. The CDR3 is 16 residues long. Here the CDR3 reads CASSTRPGTGPYEQYF.

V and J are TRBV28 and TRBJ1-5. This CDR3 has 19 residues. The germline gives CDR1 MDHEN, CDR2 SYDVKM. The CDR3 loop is CASSFYPRGAGYSNQPQHF.

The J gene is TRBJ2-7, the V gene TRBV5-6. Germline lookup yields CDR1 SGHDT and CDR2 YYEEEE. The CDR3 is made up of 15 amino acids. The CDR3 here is CASSLGVLPSYEQYF.

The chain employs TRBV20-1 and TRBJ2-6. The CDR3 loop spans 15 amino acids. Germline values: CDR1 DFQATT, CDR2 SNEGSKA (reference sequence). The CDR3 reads CSAPHINSGANVLTF.

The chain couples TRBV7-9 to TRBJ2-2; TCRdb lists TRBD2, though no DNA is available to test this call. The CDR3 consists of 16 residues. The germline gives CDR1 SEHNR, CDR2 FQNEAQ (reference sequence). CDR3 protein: CASSSPVGLGAGELFF.

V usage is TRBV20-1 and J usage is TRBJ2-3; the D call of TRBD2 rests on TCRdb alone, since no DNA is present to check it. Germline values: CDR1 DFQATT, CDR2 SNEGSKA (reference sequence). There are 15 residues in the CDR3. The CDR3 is CSAATSRGTTDTQYF.

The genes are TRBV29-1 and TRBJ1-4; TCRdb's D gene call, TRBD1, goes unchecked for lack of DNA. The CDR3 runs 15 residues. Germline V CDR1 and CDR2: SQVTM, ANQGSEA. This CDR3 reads CSASNADAHNEKLFF.

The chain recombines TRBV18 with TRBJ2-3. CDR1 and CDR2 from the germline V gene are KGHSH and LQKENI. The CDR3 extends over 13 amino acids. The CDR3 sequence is CASSPGSADTQYF. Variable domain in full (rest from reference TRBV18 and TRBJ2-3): NAGVMQNPRHLVRRRGQEARLRCSPMKGHSHVYWYRQLPEEGLKFMVYLQKENIIDESGMPKERFSAEFPKEGPSILRIQQVVRGDSAAYFCASSPGSADTQYFGPGTRLTVL.

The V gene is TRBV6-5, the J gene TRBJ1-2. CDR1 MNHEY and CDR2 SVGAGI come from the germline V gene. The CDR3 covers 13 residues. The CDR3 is CASPSPNNYGYTF.

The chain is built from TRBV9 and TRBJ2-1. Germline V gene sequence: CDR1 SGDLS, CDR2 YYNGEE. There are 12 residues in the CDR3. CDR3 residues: CASSVGSDEQFF.

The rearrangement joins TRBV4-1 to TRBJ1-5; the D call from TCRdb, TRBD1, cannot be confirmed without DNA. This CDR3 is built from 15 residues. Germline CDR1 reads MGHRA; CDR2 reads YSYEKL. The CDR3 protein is CASSQITGGGQPQHF.

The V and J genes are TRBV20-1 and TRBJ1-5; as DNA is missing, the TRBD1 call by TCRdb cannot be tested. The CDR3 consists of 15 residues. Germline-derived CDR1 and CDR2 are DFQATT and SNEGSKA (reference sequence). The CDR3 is CSARGRVASNQPQHF.

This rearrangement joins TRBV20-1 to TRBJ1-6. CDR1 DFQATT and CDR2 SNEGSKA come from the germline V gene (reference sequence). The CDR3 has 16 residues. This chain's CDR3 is CSAPTGLLSYNSPLHF.

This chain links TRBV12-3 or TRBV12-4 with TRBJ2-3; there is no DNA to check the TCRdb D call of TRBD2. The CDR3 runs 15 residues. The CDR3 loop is CASSPGLTVTDTQYF.

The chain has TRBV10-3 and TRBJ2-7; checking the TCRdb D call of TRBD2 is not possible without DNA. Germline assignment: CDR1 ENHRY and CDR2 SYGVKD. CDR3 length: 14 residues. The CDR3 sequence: CAISYGTSSGEQYF.

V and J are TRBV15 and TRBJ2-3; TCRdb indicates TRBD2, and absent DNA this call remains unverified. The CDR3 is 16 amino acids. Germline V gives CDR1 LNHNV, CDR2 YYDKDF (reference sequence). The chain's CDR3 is CATSRQISGSTDTQYF. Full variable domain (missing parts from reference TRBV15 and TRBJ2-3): DAMVIQNPRYQVTQFGKPVTLSCSQTLNHNVMYWYQQKSSQAPKLLFHYYDKDFNNEADTPDNFQSRRPNTSFCFLDIRSPGLGDTAMYLCATSRQISGSTDTQYFGPGTRLTVL.

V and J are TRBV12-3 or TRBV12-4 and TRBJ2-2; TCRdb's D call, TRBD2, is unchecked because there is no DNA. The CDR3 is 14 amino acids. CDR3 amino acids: CASSLSASGLELFF.